These 24 T cell receptor beta chains were sequenced from one sample in a study of cytomegalovirus exposure and HLA in healthy donors (dated by TCRdb to the late 2010s). The library relied on the immunoSEQ multiplex PCR assay. For the multiplex PCR, a mixture combining 60 forward primers for TCR Vbeta segments and 13 reverse primers for TCR Jbeta segments was used. TCRdb holds this immuneACCESS table with in-frame rearrangements only. Some clones are missing; in checked studies, unresolved V genes explain under half, and the rest has no known cause. This sample's table lists about 100,000 clones. The ten biggest clones cover 0.45% to 0.6% of the sample. Source material: PBMCs. All receptors come from a man aged 50 to 59 in good health and CMV-seronegative.

The chain recombines TRBV4-3 with TRBJ2-7; 12 nucleotides agree with TRBD1. The junction had 5 bases not matched to a gene; V was cut back by 0 bases and J by 5 bases. CDR3 length: 16 residues. Germline loops: CDR1 LGHNA, CDR2 YSLEER. The CDR3 region is CASSQEGTGGLHEQYF. The CDR3 DNA sequence: TGCGCCAGCAGCCAAGAGGGGACAGGGGGCCTCCACGAGCAGTACTTC.

The genes are TRBV13 and TRBJ2-4; D may be TRBD1 (6 bases). The CDR3 sequence is 14 residues long. From germline, CDR1 is PRHDT and CDR2 FYEKMQ (reference sequence). The V end was cut by 5 bases, the J end by 9 bases, with 17 bases between. The CDR3: CASSPGAAQGIQYF. The CDR3 nucleotides are TGTGCCAGCAGCCCCGGGGCGGCACAGGGCATTCAGTACTTC. The full variable domain, with the rest looked up from reference TRBV13 and TRBJ2-4, is AAGVIQSPRHLIKEKRETATLKCYPIPRHDTVYWYQQGPGQDPQFLISFYEKMQSDKGSIPDRFSAQQFSDYHSELNMSSLELGDSALYFCASSPGAAQGIQYFGAGTRLSVL.

The chain recombines TRBV9 with TRBJ2-7; maybe TRBD2 (6 bases). Trimming pared 7 bases from V and 2 bases from J, leaving 10 bases between. From germline, CDR1 is SGDLS and CDR2 YYNGEE. CDR3 length equals 12 residues. The CDR3 loop is CASGGDPYEQYF. The CDR3 DNA is TGTGCCAGCGGAGGGGACCCCTACGAGCAGTACTTC.

This chain joins TRBV2 and TRBJ2-5, with 7 bases identical to TRBD1. The CDR3 contains 15 residues. V lost 3 bases to trimming and J lost 1 base; unmatched junction nucleotides: 5. Germline V gene sequence: CDR1 SNHLY, CDR2 FYNNEI. CDR3 sequence: CASSDDRVVQETQYF. The CDR3 coding sequence is TGTGCCAGCAGTGATGACAGGGTGGTCCAAGAGACCCAGTACTTC.

The chain uses TRBV5-1 and TRBJ1-1, with D perhaps TRBD1 (6 bases). Trimming removed 4 bases at V and 0 bases at J, with 13 bases between. The germline gives CDR1 SGHRS, CDR2 YFSETQ. CDR3 length: 15 residues. The chain's CDR3 is CASSPDDRMNTEAFF. DNA of the CDR3: TGCGCCAGCAGCCCAGACGACAGGATGAACACTGAAGCTTTCTTT. The full variable domain, completed using reference TRBV5-1 and TRBJ1-1, is KAGVTQTPRYLIKTRGQQVTLSCSPISGHRSVSWYQQTPGQGLQFLFEYFSETQRNKGNFPGRFSGRQFSNSRSEMNVSTLELGDSALYLCASSPDDRMNTEAFFGQGTRLTVV.

V is TRBV6-5 and J is TRBJ1-1; D perhaps matches TRBD1 (5 bases). The CDR3 is 14 residues long. The V gene's germline CDR1 is MNHEY and CDR2 SVGAGI. V was pared by 2 bases and J by 3 bases, with 10 bases between. CDR3 loop: CASSYRGDYTEAFF. CDR3 nucleotides: TGTGCCAGCAGTTACCGGGGGGACTACACTGAAGCTTTCTTT.

V is TRBV15 and J is TRBJ2-5; 15 bases are a match to TRBD2. Per germline, CDR1 LNHNV and CDR2 YYDKDF (reference sequence). This CDR3 has 17 amino acids. V shed 0 bases, J shed 5 bases, and the junction held 4 bases outside the gene matches. The chain's CDR3 is CATSRDGTSGRFETQYF. As DNA, the CDR3 is TGTGCCACCAGCAGAGACGGGACTAGCGGGAGGTTTGAGACCCAGTACTTC.

The chain recombines TRBV10-1 with TRBJ2-4; unclear D gene. The V gene's germline CDR1 is WNHNN and CDR2 SYGVQD (reference sequence). V lost 6 bases to trimming and J lost 5 bases, with 8 bases between them. CDR3 size: 12 residues. In DNA, the CDR3 is TGCGCCAGCAGGGCAAACCAAAACATTCAGTACTTC. Protein: CASRANQNIQYF.

The chain carries TRBV5-1 and TRBJ1-2; D is perhaps TRBD1 (5 bases). V dropped 4 bases and J dropped 2 bases, with 12 bases sitting between them. There are 14 residues in the CDR3. CDR1 is SGHRS, CDR2 YFSETQ, per germline. The CDR3 nucleotides read TGCGCCAGCAGCCCGAATGGGGGGAACTATGGCTACACCTTC. This sequence encodes CASSPNGGNYGYTF.

V and J are TRBV9 and TRBJ1-1; D may be TRBD1 (5 bases). The CDR3 length is 14 residues. The germline V gene encodes CDR1 SGDLS and CDR2 YYNGEE. The V end was cut by 0 bases, the J end by 0 bases, with 6 bases between. The chain's CDR3 is CASSVGQLNTEAFF. DNA for the CDR3: TGTGCCAGCAGCGTAGGACAGTTGAACACTGAAGCTTTCTTT.

This chain uses TRBV5-1 with TRBJ1-1, with TRBD1 matching 9 bases. The trim removed 5 bases at V and 0 bases at J, leaving 8 bases unmatched. Germline V gives CDR1 SGHRS, CDR2 YFSETQ. The CDR3 is 16 residues long. CDR3 in DNA: TGCGCCAGCAGGGGGCCGGGACAGGGACTGAACACTGAAGCTTTCTTT. Translating it yields CASRGPGQGLNTEAFF.

The chain links TRBV11-3 to TRBJ1-1; TRBD1 might be the D (5 bases). V lost 5 bases and J 12 bases, leaving 19 bases between the germline ends. CDR1 is SGHNT and CDR2 is YENEEA in the germline V gene. CDR3 size: 13 residues. This CDR3 reads CASSDASAGTTFF. CDR3 nucleotides: TGTGCCAGCAGCGACGCCTCCGCGGGGACGACTTTCTTT.

This chain connects TRBV18 to TRBJ2-5; TRBD2 agrees at 7 bases. Trimming at V came to 2 bases and at J to 5 bases, leaving 8 bases not matched to a gene. Per the germline V gene, CDR1 is KGHSH and CDR2 is LQKENI. The CDR3 is 15 residues long. The CDR3 DNA sequence: TGTGCCAGCTCACCAGGAGTGGGAGGGTATGAGACCCAGTACTTC. It translates to CASSPGVGGYETQYF.

This chain connects TRBV10-3 to TRBJ2-1, with TRBD2 identical over 10 bases. Germline trimming cut 5 bases from V and 6 bases from J; bases unmatched to any gene: 1. The germline V gene encodes CDR1 ENHRY and CDR2 SYGVKD. The CDR3 contains 13 residues. CDR3 sequence: CAISSSGSNEQFF. The CDR3 DNA reads as TGTGCCATCAGTTCTAGCGGGAGCAATGAGCAGTTCTTC.

The rearrangement links TRBV4-1 to TRBJ2-5; maybe TRBD2 (5 bases). CDR1 and CDR2 (germline): MGHRA, YSYEKL. This CDR3 is 14 amino acids long. V lost 2 bases to trimming and J lost 2 bases, with 9 bases between them. CDR3 residues: CASSQTGLQETQYF. The CDR3 bases are TGCGCCAGCAGCCAAACGGGATTACAAGAGACCCAGTACTTC.

Worth noting for this clone: The same CDR3 arises from other DNA sequences in this sample as well. This chain connects TRBV7-2 to TRBJ2-7; no clear D. The V gene's germline CDR1 is SGHTA and CDR2 FQGNSA. Trimming pared 5 bases from V and 0 bases from J, leaving 5 bases between. The CDR3 runs 12 residues. CDR3 loop: CASSLSSYEQYF. The CDR3 nucleotides are TGTGCCAGCAGCCTGAGCTCCTACGAGCAGTACTTC.

The chain has TRBV5-5 and TRBJ1-2; 9 nucleotides align to TRBD1. The CDR3 sequence is 15 residues long. V lost 0 bases to trimming and J lost 4 bases; unmatched junction nucleotides: 4. The germline gives CDR1 SGHKS, CDR2 YYEKEE (reference sequence). Written as DNA, the CDR3 is TGTGCCAGCAGCTTGGCCGGGACAGGGCTCTATGGCTACACCTTC. Amino acid sequence: CASSLAGTGLYGYTF. The whole variable domain, filled in from reference TRBV5-5 and TRBJ1-2, reads DAGVTQSPTHLIKTRGQQVTLRCSPISGHKSVSWYQQVLGQGPQFIFQYYEKEERGRGNFPDRFSARQFPNYSSELNVNALLLGDSALYLCASSLAGTGLYGYTFGSGTRLTVV.

The gene calls are TRBV5-1 and TRBJ2-7; the match to TRBD1 covers 12 bases. The CDR3 totals 16 residues. After removal of 3 bases from V and 6 bases from J, the junction contained 10 bases not matched to a gene. Germline CDR1 reads SGHRS; CDR2 reads YFSETQ. The CDR3 DNA reads as TGCGCCAGCAGCTGGGGACCGGGACAGGGGGCGTCCGAGCAGTACTTC. This encodes CASSWGPGQGASEQYF.

V gene TRBV2 combines with J gene TRBJ2-7; a possible D gene is TRBD2 (6 bases). Trimming shortened V by 6 bases and J by 3 bases, and 9 bases separated the two germline ends. CDR1 is SNHLY and CDR2 is FYNNEI in the germline V gene. The CDR3 extends over 12 amino acids. CDR3 residues: CASRPGGYEQYF. DNA for the CDR3: TGTGCCAGCAGGCCCGGGGGCTACGAGCAGTACTTC.

The chain combines TRBV7-2 with TRBJ2-1, with TRBD2 identical over 13 bases. J gave up 0 bases and V 7 bases, and 3 bases lay outside the gene matches. Germline V CDR1 and CDR2: SGHTA, FQGNSA. There are 16 residues in the CDR3. CDR3 amino acids: CASMTSGGPSYNEQFF. The CDR3 DNA is TGTGCCAGCATGACTAGCGGGGGGCCCTCCTACAATGAGCAGTTCTTC.

The chain carries TRBV5-4 and TRBJ2-1; the match to TRBD2 covers 7 bases. The CDR3 covers 15 residues. Trimming cost V 1 base and J 6 bases; bases outside gene matches: 7. The germline CDR1 and CDR2 sequences are SGHNT and YYREEE (reference sequence). CDR3 DNA sequence: TGTGCCAGCAGCTTGCGGGCTAGCGGAGCCAATGAGCAGTTCTTC. This codes for CASSLRASGANEQFF.

The chain couples TRBV9 to TRBJ1-5; D is unclear. This CDR3 region has 13 residues. V was pared by 0 bases and J by 7 bases, with 8 bases between. CDR1 and CDR2 (germline): SGDLS, YYNGEE. The CDR3 DNA reads TGTGCCAGCAGCGTAGAGACACAACAGCCCCAGCATTTT. Translating gives CASSVETQQPQHF.

The V and J genes are TRBV30 and TRBJ1-2, with TRBD1 as a possible D gene (6 bases). The germline V and J ends were trimmed by 2 bases and 4 bases, with 20 bases remaining between them. The V gene's germline CDR1 is GTSNPN and CDR2 SVGIG (reference sequence). The CDR3 length is 16 residues. For the CDR3, the DNA is TGTGCCTGGAGTCCCCCGGGGGGGCGTCCGGGCTATGGCTACACCTTC. Translated: CAWSPPGGRPGYGYTF.

V and J are TRBV4-1 and TRBJ2-2, with D possibly being TRBD1 (6 bases). Germline loops: CDR1 MGHRA, CDR2 YSYEKL. There are 15 residues in the CDR3. V was trimmed by 2 bases and J by 5 bases, leaving 12 bases between them. For the CDR3, the DNA is TGCGCCAGCAGCCAACCTACAGGGTGGACCGGGGAGCTGTTTTTT. Translating gives CASSQPTGWTGELFF.